The 11 T cell receptor beta chains reported below all come from one sample, sequenced in a study of T cells in localized non-small cell lung cancer. Sequencing used immunoSEQ multiplex PCR; TCRdb keeps in-frame clones, though not all of them. The sample records fewer than 25,000 clones, about 93% being singletons. Source: peripheral blood, taken before any cancer treatment. The receptors derive from a male donor aged 60 or over with stage I squamous cell lung carcinoma.

The chain has TRBV10-1 and TRBJ1-2, with unresolved D. This CDR3 spans 13 amino acids. Trimming took off 5 bases at V and 4 bases at J, with 11 bases between the two ends. In germline, CDR1 is WNHNN, CDR2 SYGVQD (reference sequence). CDR3: CASSRHESYGYTF. The CDR3 DNA follows: TGCGCCAGCAGTCGACATGAGAGCTATGGCTACACCTTC.

The V call is TRBV6-5, the J call TRBJ2-7; 7 bases map to TRBD1. CDR1 and CDR2 (germline): MNHEY, SVGAGI. CDR3 length: 15 residues. Trimming cost V 2 bases and J 4 bases; bases outside gene matches: 8. The CDR3 spells CASSYAPAGGYEQYF. CDR3 DNA: TGTGCCAGCAGTTACGCCCCCGCAGGGGGTTACGAGCAGTACTTC.

V usage is TRBV4-3 and J usage is TRBJ2-1; 7 bases are shared with TRBD2. CDR3 length: 15 residues. The V and J ends lost 2 bases and 2 bases, in that order; junction bases with no gene match: 3. Germline CDR1 and CDR2: LGHNA and YSLEER. CDR3 loop: CASSQWEGPYNEQFF. For the CDR3, the DNA is TGCGCCAGCAGCCAATGGGAGGGCCCCTACAATGAGCAGTTCTTC.

CDR3 protein: CASSLRGDRKLNEKLFF. The CDR3 nucleotides are TGTGCCAGCAGCTTAAGGGGGGACAGAAAGCTTAATGAAAAACTGTTTTTT. V usage is TRBV11-2 and J usage is TRBJ1-4; 7 bases line up with TRBD1. The CDR3 consists of 17 residues. From germline, CDR1 is SGHAT and CDR2 FQNNGV. V dropped 2 bases and J dropped 4; count of bases not matched to a gene: 10.

The chain links TRBV27 to TRBJ2-2; the match to TRBD2 covers 11 bases. Germline V lookup: CDR1 MNHEY, CDR2 SMNVEV (reference sequence). The CDR3 totals 18 residues. After removal of 0 bases from V and 1 base from J, the junction contained 4 bases not matched to a gene. CDR3 region: CASSLSPGLAVNTGELFF. The CDR3 DNA is TGTGCCAGCAGTTTATCTCCGGGACTAGCGGTGAACACCGGGGAGCTGTTTTTT.

This rearrangement joins TRBV29-1 to TRBJ2-1; D is perhaps TRBD1 (5 bases). Germline loops: CDR1 SQVTM, CDR2 ANQGSEA. The CDR3 runs to 13 residues. The V end was cut by 4 bases, the J end by 6 bases, with 13 bases between. In DNA form, the CDR3 reads TGCAGCGTTGCATGGCAGGGCTTCAATGAGCAGTTCTTC. This sequence encodes CSVAWQGFNEQFF.

This clone has more than one count but fewer than ten. The CDR3 coding sequence is TGTGCCAGCAGCGTAGGGGGGGTTCGAACTGAGCAGTTCTTC. As protein: CASSVGGVRTEQFF. The chain uses TRBV9 and TRBJ2-1, with D possibly matching TRBD2 (6 bases). Trimming took 0 bases from V and 9 from J, leaving 13 bases between them. CDR1 and CDR2 (germline): SGDLS, YYNGEE. This CDR3 has 14 amino acids.

This chain uses TRBV10-3 with TRBJ2-7; 7 bases are a match to TRBD1. Germline V gives CDR1 ENHRY, CDR2 SYGVKD. V shed 2 bases and J 2 bases; nucleotides not matched to a gene: 9. CDR3 length equals 16 residues. Here the CDR3 reads CAISEQGRGSPYEQYF. The CDR3 coding sequence is TGTGCCATCAGTGAGCAAGGCAGGGGGTCCCCCTACGAGCAGTACTTC.

J is TRBJ2-2 and V is TRBV19; unclear D gene. The CDR3 has 13 residues. The germline gives CDR1 LNHDA, CDR2 SQIVND (reference sequence). Deletions cut 7 bases from V and 2 bases from J, with 8 bases between. The CDR3 loop reads CASNVLNTGELFF. The CDR3 bases are TGTGCCAGTAACGTGCTCAACACCGGGGAGCTGTTTTTT. Filled out from reference TRBV19 and TRBJ2-2, the complete variable domain reads DGGITQSPKYLFRKEGQNVTLSCEQNLNHDAMYWYRQDPGQGLRLIYYSQIVNDFQKGDIAEGYSVSREKKESFPLTVTSAQKNPTAFYLCASNVLNTGELFFGEGSRLTVL.

The V and J genes are TRBV2 and TRBJ2-3; D not certain. The CDR3 totals 15 residues. V lost 0 bases to trimming and J lost 1 base, with 8 bases between them. Germline loops: CDR1 SNHLY, CDR2 FYNNEI. In DNA, the CDR3 is TGTGCCAGCAGTGAAGCCCCCAGAGGCACAGATACGCAGTATTTT. This translates into CASSEAPRGTDTQYF. The full variable domain, completed using reference TRBV2 and TRBJ2-3, is EPEVTQTPSHQVTQMGQEVILRCVPISNHLYFYWYRQILGQKVEFLVSFYNNEISEKSEIFDDQFSVERPDGSNFTLKIRSTKLEDSAMYFCASSEAPRGTDTQYFGPGTRLTVL.

V is TRBV5-1 and J is TRBJ1-1; 7 bases line up with TRBD1. V lost 1 base, J lost 7 bases, and 10 bases stayed unmatched. Germline V gene sequence: CDR1 SGHRS, CDR2 YFSETQ. CDR3 length: 15 residues. This CDR3 reads CASSLYGDNRGEAFF. The DNA of the CDR3 is TGCGCCAGCAGCTTGTATGGAGATAACAGGGGTGAAGCTTTCTTT.